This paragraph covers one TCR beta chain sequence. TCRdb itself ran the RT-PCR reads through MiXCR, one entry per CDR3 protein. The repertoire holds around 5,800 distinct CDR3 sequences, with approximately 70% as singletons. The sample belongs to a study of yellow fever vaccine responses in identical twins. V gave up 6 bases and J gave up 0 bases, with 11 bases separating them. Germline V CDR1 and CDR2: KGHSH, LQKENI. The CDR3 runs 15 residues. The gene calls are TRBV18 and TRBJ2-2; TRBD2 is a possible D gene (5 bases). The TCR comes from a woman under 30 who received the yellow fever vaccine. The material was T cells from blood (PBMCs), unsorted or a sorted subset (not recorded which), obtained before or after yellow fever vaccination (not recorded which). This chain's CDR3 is CASSTGSANTGELFF. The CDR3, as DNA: TGTGCCAGCTCTACGGGGAGCGCGAACACCGGGGAGCTGTTTTTT.